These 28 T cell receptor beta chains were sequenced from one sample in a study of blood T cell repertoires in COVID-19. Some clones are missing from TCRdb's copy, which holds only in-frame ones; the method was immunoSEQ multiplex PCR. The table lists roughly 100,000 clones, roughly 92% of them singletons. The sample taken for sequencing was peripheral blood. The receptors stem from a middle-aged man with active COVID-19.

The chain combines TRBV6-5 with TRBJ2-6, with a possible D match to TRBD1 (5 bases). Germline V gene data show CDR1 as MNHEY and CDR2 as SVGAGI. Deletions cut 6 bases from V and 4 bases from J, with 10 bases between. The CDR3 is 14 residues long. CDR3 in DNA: TGTGCCAGCAGAAAGGGGTCCGGGGCCAACGTCCTGACTTTC. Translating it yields CASRKGSGANVLTF.

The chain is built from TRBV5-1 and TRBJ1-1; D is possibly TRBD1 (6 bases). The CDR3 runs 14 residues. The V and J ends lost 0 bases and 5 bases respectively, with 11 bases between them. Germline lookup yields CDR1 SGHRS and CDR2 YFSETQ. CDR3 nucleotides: TGCGCCAGCAGCTTGGAGGGGGAGAGGACTGAAGCTTTCTTT. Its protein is CASSLEGERTEAFF.

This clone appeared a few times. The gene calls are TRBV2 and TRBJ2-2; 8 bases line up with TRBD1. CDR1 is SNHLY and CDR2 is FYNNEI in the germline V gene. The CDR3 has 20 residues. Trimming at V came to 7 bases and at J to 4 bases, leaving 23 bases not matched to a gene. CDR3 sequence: CASTFGQGTGSGSSTGELFF. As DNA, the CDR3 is TGTGCCAGCACCTTCGGACAGGGAACAGGTAGCGGTTCGAGCACCGGGGAGCTGTTTTTT.

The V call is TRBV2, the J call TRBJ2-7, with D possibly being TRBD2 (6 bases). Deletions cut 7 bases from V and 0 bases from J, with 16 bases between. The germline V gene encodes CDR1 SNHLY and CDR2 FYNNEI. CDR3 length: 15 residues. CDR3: CASTGETRSSYEQYF. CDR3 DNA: TGTGCCAGCACCGGGGAGACTAGATCCTCCTACGAGCAGTACTTC.

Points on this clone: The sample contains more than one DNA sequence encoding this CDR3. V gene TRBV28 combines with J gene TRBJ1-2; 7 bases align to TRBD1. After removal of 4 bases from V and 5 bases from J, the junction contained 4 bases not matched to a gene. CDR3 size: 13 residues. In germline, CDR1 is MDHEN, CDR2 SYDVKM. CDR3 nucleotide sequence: TGTGCCAGCAGTTCCGGGACAGTTTATGGCTACACCTTC. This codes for CASSSGTVYGYTF.

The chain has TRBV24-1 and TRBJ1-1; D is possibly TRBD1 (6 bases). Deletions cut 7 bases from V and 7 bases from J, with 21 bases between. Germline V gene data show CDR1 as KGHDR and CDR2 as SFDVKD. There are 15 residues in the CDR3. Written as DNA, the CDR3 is TGTGCCACCAGAGCCGATCGAAGGGGGAATGGTGAAGCTTTCTTT. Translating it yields CATRADRRGNGEAFF.

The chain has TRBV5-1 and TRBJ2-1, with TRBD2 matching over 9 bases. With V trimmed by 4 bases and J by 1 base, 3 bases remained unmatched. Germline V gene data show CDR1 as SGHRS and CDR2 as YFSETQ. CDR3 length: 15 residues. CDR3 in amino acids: CASSLTSGSYNEQFF. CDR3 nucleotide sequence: TGCGCCAGCAGCCTGACTAGCGGTTCCTACAATGAGCAGTTCTTC.

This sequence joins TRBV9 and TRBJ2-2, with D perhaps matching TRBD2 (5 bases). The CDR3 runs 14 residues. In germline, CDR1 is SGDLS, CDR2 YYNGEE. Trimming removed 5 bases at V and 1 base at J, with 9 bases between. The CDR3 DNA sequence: TGTGCCAGCAGTGTGACTATGAACACCGGGGAGCTGTTTTTT. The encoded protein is CASSVTMNTGELFF.

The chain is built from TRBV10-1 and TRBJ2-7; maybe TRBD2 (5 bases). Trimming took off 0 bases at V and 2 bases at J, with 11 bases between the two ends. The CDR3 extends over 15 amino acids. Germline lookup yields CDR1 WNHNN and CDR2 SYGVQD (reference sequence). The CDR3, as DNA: TGCGCCAGCAGTGAGTCGAGGGCACCCACCTACGAGCAGTACTTC. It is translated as CASSESRAPTYEQYF.

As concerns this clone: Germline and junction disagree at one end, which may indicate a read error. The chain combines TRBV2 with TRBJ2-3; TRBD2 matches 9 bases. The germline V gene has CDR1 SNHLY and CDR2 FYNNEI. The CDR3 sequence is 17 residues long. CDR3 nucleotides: TGTGCCAGCAGCGAAGGGTGGAGGGGACTAGCCACAGATACGCAGTATTTT. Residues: CASSEGWRGLATDTQYF.

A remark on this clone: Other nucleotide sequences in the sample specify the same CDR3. The CDR3 coding sequence is TGTGCCTGGAGTGGAGGGGGCGGCTACACCTTC. Protein: CAWSGGGGYTF. V gene TRBV30 combines with J gene TRBJ1-2; the match to TRBD1 covers 7 bases. Germline lookup yields CDR1 GTSNPN and CDR2 SVGIG (reference sequence). The CDR3 totals 11 residues. V shed 1 base and J 8 bases; nucleotides not matched to a gene: 1.

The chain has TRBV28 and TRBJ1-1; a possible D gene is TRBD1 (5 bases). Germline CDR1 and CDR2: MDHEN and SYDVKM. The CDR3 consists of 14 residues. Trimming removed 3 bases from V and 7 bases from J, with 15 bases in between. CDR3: CASSFAGRGGEAFF. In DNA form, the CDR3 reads TGTGCCAGCAGTTTCGCAGGGAGGGGTGGTGAAGCTTTCTTT.

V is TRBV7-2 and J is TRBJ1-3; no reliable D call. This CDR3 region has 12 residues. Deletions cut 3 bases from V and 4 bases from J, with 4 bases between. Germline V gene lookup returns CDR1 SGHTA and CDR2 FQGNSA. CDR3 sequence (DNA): TGTGCCAGCAGCTTTCGGGGAAACACCATATATTTT. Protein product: CASSFRGNTIYF.

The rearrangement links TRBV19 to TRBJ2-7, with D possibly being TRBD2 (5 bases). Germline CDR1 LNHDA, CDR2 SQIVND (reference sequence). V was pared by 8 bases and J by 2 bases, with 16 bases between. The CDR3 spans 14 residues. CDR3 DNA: TGTGCCAGTCGGCGGGCGGAGACCCCCTACGAGCAGTACTTC. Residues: CASRRAETPYEQYF.

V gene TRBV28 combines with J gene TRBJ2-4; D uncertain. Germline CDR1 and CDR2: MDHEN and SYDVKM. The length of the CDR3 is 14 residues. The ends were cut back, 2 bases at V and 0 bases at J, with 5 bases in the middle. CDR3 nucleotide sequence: TGTGCCAGCAGTTTAGAGAGAGCCAAAAACATTCAGTACTTC. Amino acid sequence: CASSLERAKNIQYF.

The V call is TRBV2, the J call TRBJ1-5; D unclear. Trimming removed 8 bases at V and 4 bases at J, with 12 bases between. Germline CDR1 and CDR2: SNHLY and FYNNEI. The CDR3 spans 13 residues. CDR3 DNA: TGTGCCAGCGTCCGGGGAAATAATCAGCCCCAGCATTTT. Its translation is CASVRGNNQPQHF.

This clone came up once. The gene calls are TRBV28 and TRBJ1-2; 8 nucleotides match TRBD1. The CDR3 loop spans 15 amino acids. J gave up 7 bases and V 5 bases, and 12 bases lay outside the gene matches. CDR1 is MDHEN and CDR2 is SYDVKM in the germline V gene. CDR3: CASSGTGGWVPGYTF. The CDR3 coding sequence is TGTGCCAGCAGTGGGACAGGCGGATGGGTACCTGGCTACACCTTC.

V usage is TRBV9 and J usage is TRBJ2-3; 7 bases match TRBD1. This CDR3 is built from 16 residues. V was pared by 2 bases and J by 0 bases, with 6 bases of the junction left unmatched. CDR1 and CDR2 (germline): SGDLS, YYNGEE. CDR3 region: CASSVWGQPSTDTQYF. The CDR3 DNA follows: TGTGCCAGCAGCGTCTGGGGACAGCCTAGCACAGATACGCAGTATTTT.

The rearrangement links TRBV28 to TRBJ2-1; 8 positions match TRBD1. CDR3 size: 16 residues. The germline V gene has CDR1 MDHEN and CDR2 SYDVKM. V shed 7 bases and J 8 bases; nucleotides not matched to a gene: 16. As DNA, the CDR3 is TGTGCCAGCAACTATCTTTCGGGCAGGGGGCTGGATGAGCAGTTCTTC. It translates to CASNYLSGRGLDEQFF.

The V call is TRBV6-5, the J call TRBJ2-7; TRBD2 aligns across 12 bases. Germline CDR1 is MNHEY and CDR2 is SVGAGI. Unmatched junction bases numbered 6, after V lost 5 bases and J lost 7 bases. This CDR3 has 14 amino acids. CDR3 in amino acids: CASSTSGRYVEQYF. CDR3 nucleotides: TGTGCCAGCAGTACTAGCGGGAGGTACGTTGAGCAGTACTTC.

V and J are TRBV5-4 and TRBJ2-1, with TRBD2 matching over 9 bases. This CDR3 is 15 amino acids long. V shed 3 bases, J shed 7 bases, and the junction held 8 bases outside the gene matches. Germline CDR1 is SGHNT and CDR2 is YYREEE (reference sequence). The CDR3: CASSYGLANKNEQFF. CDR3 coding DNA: TGTGCCAGCAGCTACGGACTAGCGAATAAGAATGAGCAGTTCTTC.

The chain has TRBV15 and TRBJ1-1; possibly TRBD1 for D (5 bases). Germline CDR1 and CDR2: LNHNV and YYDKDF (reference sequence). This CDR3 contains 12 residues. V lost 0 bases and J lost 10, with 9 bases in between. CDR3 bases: TGTGCCACCAGCAGAGATCGGAGGGGAGCTTTCTTT. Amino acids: CATSRDRRGAFF.

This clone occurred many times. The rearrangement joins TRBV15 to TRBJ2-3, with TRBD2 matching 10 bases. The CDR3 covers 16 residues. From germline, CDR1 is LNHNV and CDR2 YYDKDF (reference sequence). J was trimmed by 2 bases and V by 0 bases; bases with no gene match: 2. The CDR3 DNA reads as TGTGCCACCAGCAGAGAGCTAGCGGGAGTCACAGATACGCAGTATTTT. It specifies CATSRELAGVTDTQYF.

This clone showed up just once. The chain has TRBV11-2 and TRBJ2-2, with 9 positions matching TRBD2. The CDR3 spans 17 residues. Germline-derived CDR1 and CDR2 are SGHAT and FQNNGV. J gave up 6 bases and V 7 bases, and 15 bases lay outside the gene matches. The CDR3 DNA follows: TGTGCCAGCAAAGGACCCCAGCGGGAGGAGAGTGCCGGGGAGCTGTTTTTT. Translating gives CASKGPQREESAGELFF.

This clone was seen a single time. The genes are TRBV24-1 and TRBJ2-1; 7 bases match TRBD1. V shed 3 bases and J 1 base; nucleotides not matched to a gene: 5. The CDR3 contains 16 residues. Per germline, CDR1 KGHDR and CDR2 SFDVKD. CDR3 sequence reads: CATSDQRTGSYNEQFF. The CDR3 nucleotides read TGTGCCACCAGTGATCAGAGGACAGGATCCTACAATGAGCAGTTCTTC.

The chain's CDR3 is CASSFGTGLGYTF. DNA of the CDR3: TGTGCCAGCAGCTTTGGGACAGGGCTTGGCTACACCTTC. The V gene is TRBV7-2, the J gene TRBJ1-2, with TRBD1 matching 9 bases. The CDR3 has 13 residues. The germline gives CDR1 SGHTA, CDR2 FQGNSA. V trimming: 3 bases; J trimming: 7 bases; junction bases outside the gene matches: 3.

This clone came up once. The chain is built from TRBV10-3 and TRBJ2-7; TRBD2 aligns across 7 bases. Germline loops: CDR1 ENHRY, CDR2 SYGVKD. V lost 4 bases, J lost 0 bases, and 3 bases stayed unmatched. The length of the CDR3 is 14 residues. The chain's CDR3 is CAISALADSYEQYF. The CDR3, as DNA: TGTGCCATCAGTGCCCTAGCGGACTCCTACGAGCAGTACTTC.

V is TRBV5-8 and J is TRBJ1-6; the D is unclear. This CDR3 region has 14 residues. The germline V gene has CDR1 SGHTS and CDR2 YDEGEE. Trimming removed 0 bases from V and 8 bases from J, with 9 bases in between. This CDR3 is CASSLGLEDSPLHF. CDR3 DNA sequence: TGTGCCAGCAGCTTGGGCTTAGAGGATTCACCCCTCCACTTT.